The clone carrying this TCR beta chain has a count of ten or more. What it recognizes is unknown. These data belong to a study of breast tumors, draining lymph nodes, adjacent tissues. Axillary draining lymph nodes of breast cancer patients supplied the node samples. The study, taken as a whole, reports: The data were judged consistent with most tumor T cells coming from lymph node and expanding in tumor. Compared with basal-like, luminal-like tumors shared significantly more repertoire with nontumor tissue. Data only fit, rather than demonstrated, lymph node origin of most tumor T cells. Tumor repertoires ranked between lymph nodes and nontumor tissue in diversity, with V and J gene preferences.

A single record per CDR3 protein comes from TCRdb applying MiXCR to the multiplex PCR reads. Among about 140,000 distinct CDR3 sequences listed, 20% to 25% were seen once. Germline lookup yields CDR1 PRHDT and CDR2 FYEKMQ (reference sequence). V lost 2 bases, J lost 6 bases, and 6 bases stayed unmatched. There are 15 residues in the CDR3. The clonotype comes from a female donor with breast cancer. Some clones in this sample may be carry-over from other donors' samples. The chain carries TRBV13 and TRBJ2-1, with 8 positions matching TRBD2. Sequencing was carried out using axillary lymph node tissue. CDR3 sequence (DNA): TGTGCCAGCAGCTTAATACTAGCGGAGTTCAATGAGCAGTTCTTC. Its translation: CASSLILAEFNEQFF.